This TCR delta chain was observed in a study of γδ T cells in repeated Plasmodium falciparum infection. With CATT, TCRdb re-called clones from the multiplex PCR reads. Here the sample spans 50,000 to 60,000 delta-chain clones, 1.9% being singletons. Germline values: CDR1 TSWWSYY, CDR2 QGS. V lost 2 bases to trimming and J lost 3 bases; unmatched junction nucleotides: 22. The length of the CDR3 is 20 residues. Flow sorting of PBMC yielded separate Vgamma9/Vdelta2+ and Vdelta2-negative gammadelta T cell populations for bulk repertoire analysis. This clone was seen repeatedly, ten times or more. This sample also contains other DNA sequences that code for the same CDR3.

The receptor comes from a pool of human donors (malaria-infected and uninfected, not separated). The chain has TRDV1 and TRDJ4; TRDD3 agrees at 9 bases. Since TCRdb gives no J gene, matching the DNA to germline was used here to assign it. The sequenced material came from gamma-delta T cells from blood. DNA for the CDR3: TGTGCTCTTGGGGAATCGGCCCTTTCGGTCCCTGGGGGATCCCGAGGACCCCTGATCTTT. Amino acid sequence: CALGESALSVPGGSRGPLIF.